This TCR beta chain is drawn from a study of OX40 agonist ivuxolimab in advanced cancers. Study conclusions and caveats: Determination of antigen specificity was not performed for the expanded peripheral T cells. Fewer expanded clones were found on average in CD4+ than in CD8+ T cells.

Notes on this clone: Its matching antigen is unknown.

TCRdb keeps only in-frame clones here, not all; method: immunoSEQ multiplex PCR. The sample contains 70,000 or so clones, 86% of which appear only once. There are 13 residues in the CDR3. V lost 6 bases, J lost 3 bases, and 8 bases lay in between. Looked up from germline, CDR1 is MDHEN and CDR2 is SYDVKM. The receptor comes from an adult with an advanced solid tumor such as melanoma, head and neck, liver or kidney cancer. The material sequenced was CD4+ or CD8+ T cells sorted from blood, taken in a trial of the OX40 agonist ivuxolimab. The V gene is TRBV28, the J gene TRBJ1-4; the D is unclear. The CDR3 nucleotides read TGTGCCAGCAGGGCACAGCCTAATGAAAAACTGTTTTTT. It specifies CASRAQPNEKLFF.